This entry lists 6 T cell receptor beta chains sequenced from one sample in a study of T cell responses to AZD1222 COVID-19 vaccine. Generated by immunoSEQ multiplex PCR, the TCRdb table keeps only in-frame clones and is missing some. Of about 97,000 clones in the sample, around nine tenths were seen once. The sample consisted of peripheral blood, taken on day 0 of AZD1222 vaccination. These receptors were obtained from an adult in good health.

The chain uses TRBV28 and TRBJ1-5; 8 bases align to TRBD1. The V and J ends lost 2 bases and 1 base, in that order; junction bases with no gene match: 4. This CDR3 is 16 amino acids long. Germline V gene data show CDR1 as MDHEN and CDR2 as SYDVKM. The CDR3 nucleotides are TGTGCCAGCAGTTTAGCAGGGGGCGGCAGCAATCAGCCCCAGCATTTT. This translates into CASSLAGGGSNQPQHF.

CDR3: CASSELSYEQYF. CDR3 sequence (DNA): TGTGCCAGCAGTGAACTGTCCTACGAGCAGTACTTC. This chain joins TRBV2 and TRBJ2-7; no definite D call. The CDR3 has 12 residues. V lost 2 bases to trimming and J lost 1 base, with 3 bases between them. Per the germline V gene, CDR1 is SNHLY and CDR2 is FYNNEI.

This rearrangement joins TRBV5-6 to TRBJ1-3, with no clear D. V was cut by 5 bases and J by 0 bases, with 9 bases left in between. This CDR3 spans 14 amino acids. CDR1 SGHDT and CDR2 YYEEEE come from the germline V gene. The CDR3 DNA follows: TGTGCCAGCAGATCATCCATCTCTGGAAACACCATATATTTT. As protein: CASRSSISGNTIYF.

This clone was seen only once. The gene calls are TRBV30 and TRBJ2-5, with 9 positions matching TRBD2. Germline assignment: CDR1 GTSNPN and CDR2 SVGIG (reference sequence). CDR3 length: 16 amino acids. Germline trimming cut 4 bases from V and 1 base from J; bases unmatched to any gene: 10. The CDR3 region is CAWKKSAGGSQETQYF. CDR3 in DNA: TGTGCCTGGAAAAAGTCAGCGGGGGGCTCCCAAGAGACCCAGTACTTC.

The chain links TRBV18 to TRBJ1-1, with 9 bases that match TRBD1. J gave up 7 bases and V 5 bases, and 8 bases lay outside the gene matches. The CDR3 length is 14 residues. Germline CDR1 KGHSH, CDR2 LQKENI. In DNA, the CDR3 is TGTGCCAGCTCATCAACAGGGGGCCGGGTTGAAGCTTTCTTT. Its translation: CASSSTGGRVEAFF.

Comments on this clone: Other DNA sequences in the sample encode the same CDR3. The CDR3 protein is CASSRTVNYGYTF. For the CDR3, the DNA is TGTGCCAGCAGCCGGACAGTCAACTATGGCTACACCTTC. V usage is TRBV6-5 and J usage is TRBJ1-2; possible D gene TRBD1, 6 bases. This CDR3 contains 13 residues. V lost 6 bases, J lost 2 bases, and 10 bases lay in between. Germline V gene lookup returns CDR1 MNHEY and CDR2 SVGAGI.